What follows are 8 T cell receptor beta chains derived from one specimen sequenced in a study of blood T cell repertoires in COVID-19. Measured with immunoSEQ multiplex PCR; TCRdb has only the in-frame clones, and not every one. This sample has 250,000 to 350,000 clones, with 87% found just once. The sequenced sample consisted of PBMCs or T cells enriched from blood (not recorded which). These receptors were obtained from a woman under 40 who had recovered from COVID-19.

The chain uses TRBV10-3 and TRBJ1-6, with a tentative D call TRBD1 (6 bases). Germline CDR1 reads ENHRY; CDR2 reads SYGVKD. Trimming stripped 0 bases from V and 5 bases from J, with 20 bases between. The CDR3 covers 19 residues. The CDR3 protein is CAISESSSVRGGDNSPLHF. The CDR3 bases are TGTGCCATCAGTGAGTCGTCCTCGGTCCGAGGGGGAGATAATTCACCCCTCCACTTT.

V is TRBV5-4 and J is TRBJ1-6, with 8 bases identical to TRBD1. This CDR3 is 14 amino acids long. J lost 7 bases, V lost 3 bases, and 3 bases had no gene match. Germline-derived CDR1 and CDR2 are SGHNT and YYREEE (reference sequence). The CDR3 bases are TGTGCCAGCAGCTCCGACAGGGGCAATTCACCCCTCCACTTT. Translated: CASSSDRGNSPLHF.

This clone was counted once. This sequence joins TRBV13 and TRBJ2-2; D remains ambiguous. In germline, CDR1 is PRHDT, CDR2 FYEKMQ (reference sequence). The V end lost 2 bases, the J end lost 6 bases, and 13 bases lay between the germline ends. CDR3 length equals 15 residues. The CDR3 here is CASSLTVFGPGELFF. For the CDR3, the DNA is TGTGCCAGCAGCTTAACAGTCTTTGGGCCCGGGGAGCTGTTTTTT.

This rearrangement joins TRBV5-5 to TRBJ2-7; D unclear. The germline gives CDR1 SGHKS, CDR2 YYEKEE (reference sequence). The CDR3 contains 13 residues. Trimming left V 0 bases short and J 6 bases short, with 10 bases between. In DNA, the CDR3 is TGTGCCAGCAGCTTGGAGCAATACTCCGAGCAGTACTTC. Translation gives CASSLEQYSEQYF.

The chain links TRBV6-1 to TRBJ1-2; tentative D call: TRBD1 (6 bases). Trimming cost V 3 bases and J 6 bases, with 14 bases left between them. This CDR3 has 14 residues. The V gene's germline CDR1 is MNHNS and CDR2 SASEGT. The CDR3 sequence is CASSESQGIDGYTF. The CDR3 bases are TGTGCCAGCAGTGAGTCGCAGGGGATCGATGGCTACACCTTC.

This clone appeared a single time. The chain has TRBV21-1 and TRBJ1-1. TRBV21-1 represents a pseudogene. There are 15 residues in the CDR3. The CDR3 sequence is CASSKVRGFNTEAFF. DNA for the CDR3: TGTGCCAGCAGCAAAGTAAGAGGATTTAACACTGAAGCTTTCTTT.

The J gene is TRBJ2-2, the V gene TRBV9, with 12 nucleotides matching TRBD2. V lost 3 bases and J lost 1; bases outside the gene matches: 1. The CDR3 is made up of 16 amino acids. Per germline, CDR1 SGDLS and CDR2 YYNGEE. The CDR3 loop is CASSATSGGNTGELFF. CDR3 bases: TGTGCCAGCAGCGCGACTAGCGGGGGGAACACCGGGGAGCTGTTTTTT.

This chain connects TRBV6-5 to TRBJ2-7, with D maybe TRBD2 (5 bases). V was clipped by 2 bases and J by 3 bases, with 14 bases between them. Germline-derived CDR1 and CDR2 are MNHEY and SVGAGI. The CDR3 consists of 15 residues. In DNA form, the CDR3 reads TGTGCCAGCAGTTACGGTCCTGGACTGAACTACGAGCAGTACTTC. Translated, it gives CASSYGPGLNYEQYF.